One sample yielded the 6 T cell receptor beta chains listed below, sequenced in a study of cytomegalovirus exposure and HLA in healthy donors (TCRdb year 2017). Library preparation used the immunoSEQ multiplex PCR assay. A mixture of 60 forward primers for TCR Vbeta segments and 13 reverse primers for TCR Jbeta segments was used in the multiplex PCR. This immuneACCESS table, as held by TCRdb, lists in-frame sequences with V and J called but not all clones. Of the missing ones, under half trace to an unresolved V gene in checked studies; the others have no known cause. Within this sample are around 190,000 clones, with about 69% of them counted one time only. Over 4% of the sample comes from the top ten. The sample consisted of PBMCs. The receptors shown here come from a man aged 25-45 years in good health and CMV-seropositive.

Details on this clone: Other nucleotide sequences from this sample produce the same CDR3. V usage is TRBV7-3 and J usage is TRBJ1-1; possible D gene TRBD1, 5 bases. CDR3 length: 13 amino acids. The V gene's germline CDR1 is SGHTA and CDR2 FQGTGA. Deletions cut 6 bases from V and 1 base from J, with 9 bases between. The CDR3 is CASSSDRNTEAFF. The CDR3, as DNA: TGTGCCAGCAGTTCTGACAGGAACACTGAAGCTTTCTTT.

This clone came up a few times. V and J are TRBV30 and TRBJ1-5, with D possibly being TRBD1 (6 bases). This CDR3 is 14 amino acids long. Germline V lookup: CDR1 GTSNPN, CDR2 SVGIG (reference sequence). Trimming removed 5 bases at V and 2 bases at J, with 13 bases between. The CDR3 loop is CAWGQGLGNQPQHF. The CDR3 nucleotides are TGTGCCTGGGGCCAGGGGTTAGGCAATCAGCCCCAGCATTTT. The variable domain in full, with the rest retrieved from reference TRBV30 and TRBJ1-5, is SQTIHQWPATLVQPVGSPLSLECTVEGTSNPNLYWYRQAAGRGLQLLFYSVGIGQISSEVPQNLSASRPQDRQFILSSKKLLLSDSGFYLCAWGQGLGNQPQHFGDGTRLSIL.

The rearrangement links TRBV29-1 to TRBJ2-3; no firm D call. The CDR3 contains 11 residues. Trimming stripped 2 bases from V and 5 bases from J, with 5 bases between. CDR1 and CDR2 (germline): SQVTM, ANQGSEA. CDR3 in amino acids: CSVELGDTQYF. DNA for the CDR3: TGCAGCGTTGAACTAGGAGATACGCAGTATTTT.

This chain joins TRBV7-2 and TRBJ1-2, with 9 bases matching TRBD1. Trimming cost V 2 bases and J 7 bases; bases outside gene matches: 14. The CDR3 covers 17 residues. CDR1 SGHTA and CDR2 FQGNSA come from the germline V gene. CDR3 bases: TGTGCCAGCAGCTTAACCGCTATACAGGGGGCGATTAGTGGCTACACCTTC. Its translation is CASSLTAIQGAISGYTF. The complete variable domain, with remaining parts taken from reference TRBV7-2 and TRBJ1-2, reads GAGVSQSPSNKVTEKGKDVELRCDPISGHTALYWYRQSLGQGLEFLIYFQGNSAPDKSGLPSDRFSAERTGGSVSTLTIQRTQQEDSAVYLCASSLTAIQGAISGYTFGSGTRLTVV.

This clone was detected only a few times. The genes are TRBV7-9 and TRBJ2-7, with D unresolved. The germline V and J ends were trimmed by 2 bases and 3 bases, with 17 bases remaining between them. In germline, CDR1 is SEHNR, CDR2 FQNEAQ (reference sequence). The CDR3 loop spans 16 amino acids. DNA of the CDR3: TGTGCCAGCAGCTTAATAGGAGCAGTAGGTTACTACGAGCAGTACTTC. Protein sequence: CASSLIGAVGYYEQYF.

The chain joins TRBV7-2 to TRBJ2-7; TRBD1 agrees at 7 bases. The CDR3 spans 19 residues. Germline V lookup: CDR1 SGHTA, CDR2 FQGNSA. The V gene end was trimmed by 4 bases and the J gene end by 4 bases; junction bases not matched to a gene: 22. CDR3 region: CASSYDYPGTASPSYEQYF. CDR3 in DNA: TGTGCCAGCAGCTACGATTACCCCGGGACAGCTTCCCCATCATACGAGCAGTACTTC.